This T cell receptor (beta chain) comes out of a study of cytomegalovirus exposure and HLA in healthy donors. PCR amplification relied on 60 Vbeta primers (plus 13 Jbeta primers). Sequenced by immunoSEQ multiplex PCR; TCRdb stores in-frame clones only, minus some. The sample carries 100,000 to 150,000 clones, around 76% recorded once. Germline CDR1 and CDR2: SGDLS and YYNGEE. CDR3 length: 16 amino acids. Trimming removed 4 bases at V and 2 bases at J, with 18 bases between. This clone showed up just once. This clonotype was obtained from a woman aged 60 to 75 in good health and CMV-seropositive. Sample: PBMCs. This chain joins TRBV9 and TRBJ1-1; perhaps TRBD1 as D (5 bases). The CDR3 loop reads CASSPYSITGNTEAFF. For the CDR3, the DNA is TGTGCCAGCAGCCCCTACTCAATAACAGGTAACACTGAAGCTTTCTTT.